This T cell receptor beta chain was found in a study of shared clonotypes between healthy human individuals. Broader study findings: Naive subsets generally had larger estimated richness than memory subsets.

Trimming stripped 8 bases from V and 0 bases from J, with 8 bases between. Germline V gene lookup returns CDR1 MNHEY and CDR2 SVGAGI. This CDR3 has 13 amino acids. Splitting of CD4+ cells produced CD45RA+ naive and CD45RA-negative memory subsets. Replicate PCRs run on sorted subsets employed approximately 200 ng DNA, tens of thousands of T cell genomes. Clones were read by immunoSEQ multiplex PCR, and TCRdb kept only the in-frame ones, dropping some. Among over a million clones listed, 95% to 97% were seen once. Note on this clone: Its antigen is not known.

The clonotype comes from a man under 40 in good health. Input material: naive CD4+ T cells sorted from blood. Stated subset: CD45RA+ positively selected. This chain joins TRBV6-5 and TRBJ2-1; D is uncertain. This CDR3 reads CASGRISYNEQFF. The CDR3 coding sequence is TGTGCCAGCGGGCGAATCTCCTACAATGAGCAGTTCTTC.